The 30 T cell receptor beta chains reported below all come from one sample, sequenced in a study of blood T cell repertoires in COVID-19 (dated by TCRdb to about 2020). The library came from the immunoSEQ multiplex PCR assay. TCRdb provides this immuneACCESS table in a form limited to in-frame rearrangements. Some clones are lacking; in checked studies, under half of them reflect an unresolved V gene, and why the rest are absent is not known. The sample profile shows 150,000 to 200,000 clones; 86% of them were found once. Roughly 9.7% of the sample lies in the top ten. The sample consisted of peripheral blood. These receptors were obtained from a woman aged 55-75 years with COVID-19, enrolled during active disease.

In its sample, this clone was seen once. This rearrangement joins TRBV27 to TRBJ1-2; D gene ambiguous. Trimming took 6 bases from V and 3 from J, leaving 11 bases between them. CDR1 MNHEY and CDR2 SMNVEV come from the germline V gene (reference sequence). The CDR3 spans 13 residues. The CDR3 bases are TGTGCCAGCAGCCGCGACGGGTACTATGGCTACACCTTC. It codes for CASSRDGYYGYTF.

The chain combines TRBV7-2 with TRBJ2-7, with 11 bases fitting TRBD2. After removal of 5 bases from V and 0 bases from J, the junction contained 3 bases not matched to a gene. The germline V gene encodes CDR1 SGHTA and CDR2 FQGNSA. This CDR3 contains 15 residues. CDR3 amino acids: CASSATSGSSYEQYF. CDR3 DNA sequence: TGTGCCAGCAGCGCCACTAGCGGGAGCTCCTACGAGCAGTACTTC.

The gene calls are TRBV7-9 and TRBJ1-6; 8 bases map to TRBD1. The CDR3 spans 15 residues. V gave up 1 base and J gave up 8 bases; unmatched junction bases: 4. Germline assignment: CDR1 SEHNR and CDR2 FQNEAQ (reference sequence). CDR3 amino acids: CASSLDRGLHSPLHF. The CDR3 DNA follows: TGTGCCAGCAGCTTAGACAGGGGGTTGCATTCACCCCTCCACTTT.

This chain uses TRBV7-3 with TRBJ2-3; 10 bases align to TRBD1. After removal of 0 bases from V and 9 bases from J, the junction contained 9 bases not matched to a gene. CDR1 and CDR2 from the germline V gene are SGHTA and FQGTGA. The CDR3 contains 16 residues. The CDR3 DNA is TGTGCCAGCAGCTTAACGGGACAGGGGCGTGGAGTGACGCAGTATTTT. This sequence encodes CASSLTGQGRGVTQYF. Variable domain in full (rest from reference TRBV7-3 and TRBJ2-3): GAGVSQTPSNKVTEKGKYVELRCDPISGHTALYWYRQSLGQGPEFLIYFQGTGAADDSGLPNDRFFAVRPEGSVSTLKIQRTERGDSAVYLCASSLTGQGRGVTQYFGPGTRLTVL.

The chain uses TRBV4-3 and TRBJ2-6; a weak D match, TRBD1 (5 bases). The CDR3 is made up of 15 amino acids. Trimming pared 4 bases from V and 0 bases from J, leaving 7 bases between. Germline CDR1 LGHNA, CDR2 YSLEER. Here the CDR3 DNA reads TGCGCCAGCAGCCTGCAGGGCTCTGGGGCCAACGTCCTGACTTTC. It yields the protein CASSLQGSGANVLTF.

This clone was recorded once. The chain employs TRBV2 and TRBJ1-6; 8 nucleotides align to TRBD1. Germline V lookup: CDR1 SNHLY, CDR2 FYNNEI. After removal of 10 bases from V and 8 bases from J, the junction contained 16 bases not matched to a gene. The CDR3 consists of 16 residues. The DNA of the CDR3 is TGTGCCATCCAACAGAAAGGACAGGGTGGTTATTCACCCCTCCACTTT. Its protein is CAIQQKGQGGYSPLHF.

The V and J genes are TRBV27 and TRBJ2-7; the match to TRBD1 covers 9 bases. The CDR3 length is 14 residues. The trim removed 3 bases at V and 6 bases at J, leaving 6 bases unmatched. In germline, CDR1 is MNHEY, CDR2 SMNVEV (reference sequence). CDR3 sequence (DNA): TGTGCCAGCAGTTTGAACAGGGGGCGCGGCGAGCAGTACTTC. This sequence encodes CASSLNRGRGEQYF.

V usage is TRBV5-1 and J usage is TRBJ1-1; the match to TRBD1 covers 8 bases. There are 15 residues in the CDR3. V lost 2 bases to trimming and J lost 1 base; unmatched junction nucleotides: 4. CDR1 and CDR2 (germline): SGHRS, YFSETQ. CDR3 DNA: TGCGCCAGCAGCTTTTCGACAGGGGAGAACACTGAAGCTTTCTTT. Translated: CASSFSTGENTEAFF.

The chain links TRBV30 to TRBJ2-1, with TRBD1 matching 7 bases. Trimming cost V 4 bases and J 3 bases; bases outside gene matches: 6. Germline lookup yields CDR1 GTSNPN and CDR2 SVGIG (reference sequence). CDR3 length equals 14 residues. The CDR3 DNA follows: TGTGCCTGGAACCTGGACAGGAACTACAATGAGCAGTTCTTC. This gives the protein CAWNLDRNYNEQFF. Drawing the rest from reference TRBV30 and TRBJ2-1, the complete variable domain is SQTIHQWPATLVQPVGSPLSLECTVEGTSNPNLYWYRQAAGRGLQLLFYSVGIGQISSEVPQNLSASRPQDRQFILSSKKLLLSDSGFYLCAWNLDRNYNEQFFGPGTRLTVL.

The chain joins TRBV5-1 to TRBJ1-1; D perhaps matches TRBD1 (6 bases). The CDR3 is 16 amino acids. The germline V gene has CDR1 SGHRS and CDR2 YFSETQ. The ends were cut back, 0 bases at V and 4 bases at J, with 16 bases in the middle. The CDR3 nucleotides are TGCGCCAGCAGCTTGGGGACAGCCGGGGTTGGCACTGAAGCTTTCTTT. This sequence encodes CASSLGTAGVGTEAFF.

This chain joins TRBV6-2 or TRBV6-3 and TRBJ1-6; TRBD1 might be the D (6 bases). Germline V CDR1 and CDR2: MNHEY, SVGEGT. This CDR3 is 14 amino acids long. V was clipped by 4 bases and J by 8 bases, with 12 bases between them. CDR3 nucleotides: TGTGCCAGCAGTTTTGGACAGAACCATTCACCCCTCCACTTT. Translated, it gives CASSFGQNHSPLHF.

This chain connects TRBV7-9 to TRBJ1-5; D is uncertain. The germline V and J ends were trimmed by 1 base and 7 bases, with 8 bases remaining between them. This CDR3 comprises 13 residues. Germline-derived CDR1 and CDR2 are SEHNR and FQNEAQ (reference sequence). CDR3 protein: CASSLEQYQPQHF. CDR3 bases: TGTGCCAGCAGCTTAGAACAGTACCAGCCCCAGCATTTT.

The CDR3 DNA reads TGTGCCAGCAGTTACTCACCGGGACTAGGTTCTTCCGAGCAGTACTTC. Translated: CASSYSPGLGSSEQYF. The chain uses TRBV6-2 or TRBV6-3 and TRBJ2-7; TRBD2 agrees at 8 bases. CDR3 length: 16 residues. Looked up from germline, CDR1 is MNHEY and CDR2 is SVGEGT. The junction had 10 bases not matched to a gene; V was cut back by 0 bases and J by 6 bases.

V is TRBV5-6 and J is TRBJ1-3; D possibly corresponds to TRBD1 (6 bases). The CDR3 is 16 residues long. Trimming pared 2 bases from V and 0 bases from J, leaving 12 bases between. Germline CDR1 reads SGHDT; CDR2 reads YYEEEE. CDR3 loop: CASSFWGLHSGNTIYF. The DNA of the CDR3 is TGTGCCAGCAGCTTTTGGGGGCTTCACTCTGGAAACACCATATATTTT.

The rearrangement links TRBV5-1 to TRBJ2-1; 12 bases line up with TRBD2. Germline assignment: CDR1 SGHRS and CDR2 YFSETQ. J was trimmed by 7 bases and V by 4 bases; bases with no gene match: 9. This CDR3 spans 16 amino acids. The CDR3 nucleotides are TGCGCCAGCAGCCAGACTAGCGGGAGCGACTTAAATGAGCAGTTCTTC. Translated, it gives CASSQTSGSDLNEQFF.

The gene calls are TRBV10-3 and TRBJ2-1; 7 bases align to TRBD2. V was pared by 6 bases and J by 10 bases, with 6 bases of the junction left unmatched. The CDR3 totals 12 residues. Germline CDR1 and CDR2: ENHRY and SYGVKD. CDR3 sequence (DNA): TGTGCCATCAGCTGGGAGGGCCGGGAGCAGTTCTTC. Its protein is CAISWEGREQFF.

The chain joins TRBV12-3 or TRBV12-4 to TRBJ2-4; tentative D call: TRBD1 (5 bases). The CDR3 is made up of 13 amino acids. Trimming left V 11 bases short and J 0 bases short, with 11 bases between. DNA of the CDR3: TGTGCCGCTAGTACAGGAGCCAAAAACATTCAGTACTTC. It yields the protein CAASTGAKNIQYF.

The chain couples TRBV6-2 or TRBV6-3 to TRBJ1-2; no clear D. CDR3 length: 13 amino acids. In germline, CDR1 is MNHEY, CDR2 SVGEGT. V was trimmed by 0 bases and J by 8 bases, leaving 10 bases between them. CDR3 sequence reads: CASSYSGLLGYTF. The CDR3 bases are TGTGCCAGCAGTTACTCTGGGCTCTTGGGCTACACCTTC.

CDR3 sequence reads: CASSLRGINYNEQFF. The CDR3 DNA sequence: TGTGCCAGCAGTTTGCGCGGGATAAACTACAATGAGCAGTTCTTC. This chain uses TRBV27 with TRBJ2-1, with D perhaps TRBD2 (6 bases). Germline-derived CDR1 and CDR2 are MNHEY and SMNVEV (reference sequence). The CDR3 covers 15 residues. Trimming pared 3 bases from V and 3 bases from J, leaving 12 bases between.

The CDR3 coding sequence is TGTGCCAGCAGCTCGGGGATTCCCTATGGCTACACCTTC. The encoded protein is CASSSGIPYGYTF. This chain connects TRBV7-9 to TRBJ1-2; no definite D call. The CDR3 length is 13 residues. CDR1 is SEHNR, CDR2 FQNEAQ, per germline (reference sequence). Trimming removed 4 bases at V and 4 bases at J, with 10 bases between.

The J gene is TRBJ1-2, the V gene TRBV18; D gene unclear. The CDR3 has 15 residues. V was pared by 5 bases and J by 5 bases, with 18 bases between. CDR1 is KGHSH and CDR2 is LQKENI in the germline V gene. For the CDR3, the DNA is TGTGCCAGCTCAGCTGGCGGGATCCGCGGGTATGGCTACACCTTC. Translating gives CASSAGGIRGYGYTF.

In its sample, this clone was seen a few times. The V call is TRBV30, the J call TRBJ1-6, with 10 positions matching TRBD1. The germline V gene has CDR1 GTSNPN and CDR2 SVGIG (reference sequence). The CDR3 sequence is 14 residues long. Trimming took 5 bases from V and 9 from J; bases not matched to a gene: 7. Here the CDR3 reads CAWLHRDRGSPLHF. CDR3 coding DNA: TGTGCCTGGCTACACCGGGACAGGGGTTCACCCCTCCACTTT.

This chain joins TRBV18 and TRBJ1-3; D is possibly TRBD1 (6 bases). V was cut by 0 bases and J by 4 bases, with 10 bases left in between. The CDR3 sequence is 15 residues long. The V gene's germline CDR1 is KGHSH and CDR2 LQKENI. The CDR3 nucleotides read TGTGCCAGCTCACCACCGATCACAGGGGGAAACACCATATATTTT. Protein sequence: CASSPPITGGNTIYF. Variable domain in full (rest from reference TRBV18 and TRBJ1-3): NAGVMQNPRHLVRRRGQEARLRCSPMKGHSHVYWYRQLPEEGLKFMVYLQKENIIDESGMPKERFSAEFPKEGPSILRIQQVVRGDSAAYFCASSPPITGGNTIYFGEGSWLTVV.

The chain links TRBV5-1 to TRBJ1-2; D may be TRBD1 (6 bases). Trimming left V 6 bases short and J 4 bases short, with 22 bases between. Germline CDR1 reads SGHRS; CDR2 reads YFSETQ. This CDR3 has 16 residues. CDR3 DNA sequence: TGCGCCAGCACCTCCGGGGGGGGGCGCGTTGCCTATGGCTACACCTTC. Translation gives CASTSGGGRVAYGYTF.

This clone was detected once. Within the sample, other DNA sequences also encode this same CDR3. The chain joins TRBV7-2 to TRBJ2-2, with 10 bases matching TRBD2. V shed 2 bases, J shed 6 bases, and the junction held 6 bases outside the gene matches. The CDR3 has 16 residues. Germline V gene data show CDR1 as SGHTA and CDR2 as FQGNSA. CDR3 loop: CASSLTLAGGAGELFF. CDR3 sequence (DNA): TGTGCCAGCAGCTTAACATTAGCGGGAGGTGCCGGGGAGCTGTTTTTT.

The chain carries TRBV7-3 and TRBJ2-1; no reliable D call. The CDR3 length is 13 residues. Germline V gives CDR1 SGHTA, CDR2 FQGTGA. V was clipped by 5 bases and J by 6 bases, with 11 bases between them. The CDR3, as DNA: TGTGCCAGCAGCCTAGTGTTGGGCAATGAGCAGTTCTTC. Its translation is CASSLVLGNEQFF. The full variable domain, its missing parts supplied by reference TRBV7-3 and TRBJ2-1, is GAGVSQTPSNKVTEKGKYVELRCDPISGHTALYWYRQSLGQGPEFLIYFQGTGAADDSGLPNDRFFAVRPEGSVSTLKIQRTERGDSAVYLCASSLVLGNEQFFGPGTRLTVL.

The rearrangement links TRBV6-2 or TRBV6-3 to TRBJ1-5; D remains ambiguous. V was clipped by 0 bases and J by 7 bases, with 7 bases between them. This CDR3 is 13 amino acids long. Germline CDR1 MNHEY, CDR2 SVGEGT. The chain's CDR3 is CASSYSRQQPQHF. The CDR3 bases are TGTGCCAGCAGTTACTCGAGGCAGCAGCCCCAGCATTTT.

Only one count was recorded for this clone. The chain is built from TRBV2 and TRBJ1-1; D is perhaps TRBD1 (5 bases). The length of the CDR3 is 14 residues. Per the germline V gene, CDR1 is SNHLY and CDR2 is FYNNEI. V was trimmed by 7 bases and J by 5 bases, leaving 17 bases between them. Written as DNA, the CDR3 is TGTGCCAGCACCGAACGGGGGGGAAGGACTGAAGCTTTCTTT. Its protein product is CASTERGGRTEAFF.

The chain employs TRBV18 and TRBJ2-7; 7 bases align to TRBD1. This CDR3 comprises 12 residues. V dropped 5 bases and J dropped 7; count of bases not matched to a gene: 5. CDR1 is KGHSH and CDR2 is LQKENI in the germline V gene. Here the CDR3 DNA reads TGTGCCAGCTCAACAGGGGTGTGGGAGCAGTACTTC. Protein: CASSTGVWEQYF.

The chain has TRBV2 and TRBJ2-2; a weak D match, TRBD2 (10 bases). CDR1 SNHLY and CDR2 FYNNEI come from the germline V gene. The CDR3 consists of 16 residues. Trimming took 4 bases from V and 5 from J, leaving 17 bases between them. Here the CDR3 DNA reads TGTGCCAGCAGTGGTACTAGCGGGACAGGGACCGGGGAGCTGTTTTTT. This translates into CASSGTSGTGTGELFF.